A selection of T cell receptor beta chains follows, all from one sample in a study of radiation and T cells in renal cell carcinoma. Assay: immunoSEQ multiplex PCR; the TCRdb copy retains only in-frame clones and omits some. The table has approximately 140,000 clones, 70% to 90% seen once. Sequencing was performed on blood, taken from a patient whose treatment included radiotherapy and nephrectomy. Receptors originate from a woman between 45 and 60 years old with renal cell carcinoma. Both conserved end residues are part of each CDR3. D genes are given only for firm matches. Expanded clones get a size class; other rows say once, few or many, or leave the size out.

D gene	J gene	clone size	V gene	CDR3 DNA	CDR3 protein
NA	TRBJ2-7	NA	TRBV5-1	TGCGCCAGCAGCTCCCCTGCCGGGACCTACGGGCAGTACTTC	CASSSPAGTYGQYF
NA	TRBJ2-6	NA	TRBV7-2	TGTGCCAGCAGCTTAGTGACAGTTACTGGGGCCAACGTCCTGACTTTC	CASSLVTVTGANVLTF
NA	TRBJ2-3	NA	TRBV9	TGTGCCAGCAGCGTATCGCACAGCCCGACCGTGACGCAGTATTTT	CASSVSHSPTVTQYF
NA	TRBJ1-2	NA	TRBV27	TGTGCCAGCAGTTTATTTGGGCGAGATGGCTACACCTTC	CASSLFGRDGYTF
NA	TRBJ1-5	NA	TRBV29-1	TGCAGCGTCGGAGGAAATCAGCCCCAGCATTTT	CSVGGNQPQHF
NA	TRBJ2-1	NA	TRBV5-5	TGTGCCAGCAGCTTGGGCGCCCCTCAAACTACCTACAATGAGCAGTTCTTC	CASSLGAPQTTYNEQFF
TRBD2	TRBJ2-7	NA	TRBV28	TGTGCCAGCAGTTTACGCGGGAGCGTGGGGGAGCAGTACTTC	CASSLRGSVGEQYF
NA	TRBJ2-7	few	TRBV11-1	TGTGCCAGCAGCTTAGGACAGCCCATTGAGCAGTACTTC	CASSLGQPIEQYF
NA	TRBJ1-1	NA	TRBV7-9	TGTGCCAGCAGCGAAGGGCGGAACACTGAAGCTTTCTTT	CASSEGRNTEAFF
NA	TRBJ1-2	many	TRBV19	TGTGCCAGTAGTGCCGTATTTGGCTACACCTTC	CASSAVFGYTF
TRBD1	TRBJ1-1	NA	TRBV6-1	TGTGCCAGCAGTTCCACAGGGGGATATACTGAAGCTTTCTTT	CASSSTGGYTEAFF
TRBD1	TRBJ2-2	NA	TRBV11-2	TGTGCCAGCAGCTCCCCCAGGGGGCGCAACGGGGAGCTGTTTTTT	CASSSPRGRNGELFF
TRBD1	TRBJ1-5	NA	TRBV19	TGTGCCAGTAGTACAGCGGACAGGGGGCGAGGGGGCAATCAGCCCCAGCATTTT	CASSTADRGRGGNQPQHF
NA	TRBJ1-3	NA	TRBV6-6	TGTGCCAGCAGAGTACAGGGCCGAAACTCTGGAAACACCATATATTTT	CASRVQGRNSGNTIYF
TRBD2	TRBJ2-7	NA	TRBV2	TGTGCCAGCAGTGGACACCTAGCGGGAGGGCCGAACGAGCAGTACTTC	CASSGHLAGGPNEQYF
NA	TRBJ1-5	NA	TRBV4-3	TGCGCCAGCAGCCAAGGTACAGACAATCAGCCCCAGCATTTT	CASSQGTDNQPQHF
NA	TRBJ2-1	NA	TRBV30	TGTGCCTGGAGTCTTCGTTTGGGGGGATATGAGCAGTTCTTC	CAWSLRLGGYEQFF
TRBD2	TRBJ2-3	NA	TRBV9	TGTGCCAGCAGCGTTGGGACTAGCGGCACAGATACGCAGTATTTT	CASSVGTSGTDTQYF
NA	TRBJ2-7	NA	TRBV30	TGTGCCTGGAGCGGACCAGGGAGAGGGACCTACGAGCAGTACTTC	CAWSGPGRGTYEQYF
NA	TRBJ1-2	NA	TRBV14	TGTGCCAGCAGCCAAGACCCGGCGGCAACCGGTGGCTACACCTTC	CASSQDPAATGGYTF
TRBD2	TRBJ2-3	NA	TRBV7-2	TGTGCCAGCAGCTTCGGACTAGCGGATTCAGATACGCAGTATTTT	CASSFGLADSDTQYF
TRBD1	TRBJ2-7	NA	TRBV30	TGTGCCTGGAGTCCCGGGACAGGGACCTACGAGCAGTACTTC	CAWSPGTGTYEQYF
NA	TRBJ2-7	NA	TRBV25-1	TGTGCCAGCCAATTCCAGAGAAATGGGGAGCAGTACTTC	CASQFQRNGEQYF
NA	TRBJ2-2	NA	TRBV10-3	TGTGCCACGAGAGAGACCGGGGAGCTGTTTTTT	CATRETGELFF
TRBD1	TRBJ2-3	NA	TRBV6-6	TGTGCCAGCAGTTTGGGGACAGGGCCGGCAGATACGCAGTATTTT	CASSLGTGPADTQYF
NA	TRBJ2-7	NA	TRBV4-1	TGCGCCAGCAGCCAAGATATGCGGGACGGAACCTACGAGCAGTACTTC	CASSQDMRDGTYEQYF
TRBD2	TRBJ2-2	once	TRBV6-1	TGTGCCAGCAACCTCGCGGGAGGGCTGGGCGGGGAGCTGTTTTTT	CASNLAGGLGGELFF
NA	TRBJ2-7	NA	TRBV15	TGTGCCACCAGCCCCACCCAGGACACGACCTACGAGCAGTACTTC	CATSPTQDTTYEQYF
TRBD1	TRBJ1-5	NA	TRBV5-6	TGTGCCAGCAGCCTTACCGGACAGGACAATCAGCCCCAGCATTTT	CASSLTGQDNQPQHF
TRBD2	TRBJ2-7	NA	TRBV27	TGTGCCAGCAGTTTATCGGGGAGGGGCTCCTACGAGCAGTACTTC	CASSLSGRGSYEQYF
NA	TRBJ2-3	NA	TRBV5-4	TGTGCCAGCAGCCCGGGCATGAGGGTCACAGATACGCAGTATTTT	CASSPGMRVTDTQYF
NA	TRBJ2-1	NA	TRBV7-2	TGTGCCAGCAGCTTAACGTTACCTCAGCAGTTCTTC	CASSLTLPQQFF
TRBD1	TRBJ2-4	NA	TRBV6-4	TGTGCCGAGAGGGGGCTCAGCAAAAACATTCAGTACTTC	CAERGLSKNIQYF
TRBD2	TRBJ2-7	NA	TRBV5-6	TGTGCCAGCAGCTGGGGGGGTCAGCAGTACTTC	CASSWGGQQYF
TRBD2	TRBJ2-7	NA	TRBV7-2	TGTGCCAGCAGCTTAGGAGCGGGGGCCCCCTACGAGCAGTACTTC	CASSLGAGAPYEQYF
TRBD2	TRBJ2-3	NA	TRBV6-4	TGTGCCAGCACGTATGGGAGCGGGAGGGCGGGAGATACGCAGTATTTT	CASTYGSGRAGDTQYF
NA	TRBJ1-5	NA	TRBV23-1	TGCGCCAGAGGCCTCAAGGCCTGGCAGCCCCAGCATTTT	CARGLKAWQPQHF
NA	TRBJ2-7	NA	TRBV6-1	TGTGCCAGCAGTGTCGATAGCGCGTCCTACGAGCAGTACTTC	CASSVDSASYEQYF
NA	TRBJ2-2	once	TRBV2	TGTGCCAGCAGACAACTAGCAAGGTCTAGCTCCGGGGAGCTGTTTTTT	CASRQLARSSSGELFF